Following are 30 T cell receptor beta chains from one sample sequenced in a study of T-cell memory formation after mild COVID-19. TCRdb re-called the 5' RACE reads with MiXCR, one entry per CDR3 protein. This table holds roughly 280,000 distinct CDR3 sequences, over 7% found once. The sequenced sample was PBMCs or a T cell subset sorted from them (not recorded which). These receptors were collected from a man younger than 35 who had mild COVID-19 (a few samples of this study predate the infection). Cell type and time point are not known.

This clonotype has a handful of counts. The chain uses TRBV6-5 and TRBJ2-2; 8 bases agree with TRBD1. With V trimmed by 1 base and J by 0 bases, 1 base remained unmatched. CDR1 is MNHEY and CDR2 is SVGAGI in the germline V gene. There are 16 residues in the CDR3. CDR3: CASSYWDRSNTGELFF. As DNA, the CDR3 is TGTGCCAGCAGTTACTGGGACAGGTCGAACACCGGGGAGCTGTTTTTT.

This clonotype was observed a few times. This chain links TRBV6-6 with TRBJ2-1; 8 bases align to TRBD2. After removal of 4 bases from V and 7 bases from J, the junction contained 15 bases not matched to a gene. Germline V lookup: CDR1 MNHNY, CDR2 SVGAGI (reference sequence). The CDR3 consists of 17 residues. CDR3 residues: CASSSHIAGPFGNEQFF. The CDR3 coding sequence is TGTGCCAGCAGTTCCCACATAGCGGGGCCCTTCGGAAATGAGCAGTTCTTC.

The J gene is TRBJ2-1, the V gene TRBV15; no definite D call. V gave up 4 bases and J gave up 5 bases, with 15 bases separating them. This CDR3 has 15 residues. Germline V gene data show CDR1 as LNHNV and CDR2 as YYDKDF (reference sequence). CDR3 sequence (DNA): TGTGCCACCAGCATTCGACTCCTCGAGGACAATGAGCAGTTCTTC. Residues: CATSIRLLEDNEQFF.

This clonotype was detected a few times. The chain couples TRBV12-3 or TRBV12-4 to TRBJ2-3; 13 nucleotides align to TRBD2. The length of the CDR3 is 18 residues. Trimming cost V 2 bases and J 1 base; bases outside gene matches: 6. CDR3 amino acids: CASSLTSGGDGGTDTQYF. DNA for the CDR3: TGTGCCAGCAGTTTAACTAGCGGGGGGGACGGGGGCACAGATACGCAGTATTTT.

This clonotype has more than one count but fewer than ten. V usage is TRBV20-1 and J usage is TRBJ2-5, with 7 bases aligning to TRBD2. Unmatched junction bases numbered 9, after V lost 5 bases and J lost 0 bases. CDR3 length: 15 amino acids. Germline CDR1 and CDR2: DFQATT and SNEGSKA (reference sequence). Written as DNA, the CDR3 is TGCAGTGCTCCCGGGGCGAGCGGGGACCAAGAGACCCAGTACTTC. The encoded protein is CSAPGASGDQETQYF.

A few counts support this clonotype. The V gene is TRBV5-1, the J gene TRBJ2-3, with D tentatively TRBD1 (5 bases). Germline CDR1 reads SGHRS; CDR2 reads YFSETQ. Trimming removed 0 bases at V and 3 bases at J, with 11 bases between. The CDR3 loop spans 15 amino acids. The CDR3 DNA follows: TGCGCCAGCAGCTTGGAACCTCAGGGAACAGATACGCAGTATTTT. Translated, it gives CASSLEPQGTDTQYF.

This clonotype turned up a few times. V usage is TRBV6-1 and J usage is TRBJ2-4, with D unresolved. The germline gives CDR1 MNHNS, CDR2 SASEGT. Deletions cut 4 bases from V and 1 base from J, with 17 bases between. This CDR3 contains 17 residues. CDR3 region: CASSGVGQLSAKNIQYF. DNA for the CDR3: TGTGCCAGCAGTGGGGTAGGCCAGCTGTCGGCCAAAAACATTCAGTACTTC.

In this sample, this clonotype turned up many times. The V gene is TRBV12-3 or TRBV12-4, the J gene TRBJ2-5, with TRBD1 matching over 9 bases. The CDR3 extends over 14 amino acids. Trimming at V came to 5 bases and at J to 5 bases, leaving 6 bases not matched to a gene. The CDR3 spells CASSPQGARETQYF. For the CDR3, the DNA is TGTGCCAGCAGTCCACAGGGGGCGCGGGAGACCCAGTACTTC.

The CDR3 DNA sequence: TGTGCCAGCAGCCTGACTAGCGGGGCAGGGAATACGCAGTATTTT. This sequence encodes CASSLTSGAGNTQYF. The V and J genes are TRBV7-2 and TRBJ2-3, with 11 bases fitting TRBD2. The CDR3 totals 15 residues. Germline V gives CDR1 SGHTA, CDR2 FQGNSA. V shed 5 bases and J 7 bases; nucleotides not matched to a gene: 8. Looking up the rest from reference TRBV7-2 and TRBJ2-3 gives the full variable domain: GAGVSQSPSNKVTEKGKDVELRCDPISGHTALYWYRQSLGQGLEFLIYFQGNSAPDKSGLPSDRFSAERTGGSVSTLTIQRTQQEDSAVYLCASSLTSGAGNTQYFGPGTRLTVL.

V usage is TRBV7-9 and J usage is TRBJ2-7; 8 bases match TRBD1. Germline trimming cut 5 bases from V and 3 bases from J; bases unmatched to any gene: 9. This CDR3 is 15 amino acids long. CDR1 and CDR2 (germline): SEHNR, FQNEAQ (reference sequence). The CDR3 reads CASSPKGQAVYEQYF. CDR3 DNA sequence: TGTGCCAGCAGCCCCAAGGGACAGGCGGTCTACGAGCAGTACTTC.

This clonotype was observed a handful of times. The chain is built from TRBV7-3 and TRBJ2-3, with D uncertain. CDR1 and CDR2 from the germline V gene are SGHTA and FQGTGA. The V end lost 1 base, the J end lost 0 bases, and 5 bases lay between the germline ends. The length of the CDR3 is 14 residues. CDR3 DNA: TGTGCCAGCAGCTTAATCGCTAGCACAGATACGCAGTATTTT. Translated, it gives CASSLIASTDTQYF.

In its sample, this clonotype was seen many times. J is TRBJ2-2 and V is TRBV7-9; no reliable D call. The CDR3 loop spans 15 amino acids. Trimming cost V 6 bases and J 4 bases, with 15 bases left between them. Germline V CDR1 and CDR2: SEHNR, FQNEAQ (reference sequence). The CDR3 coding sequence is TGTGCCAGCAGTCGACTCATCGGAATCACCGGGGAGCTGTTTTTT. Translation gives CASSRLIGITGELFF. The full variable domain, completed using reference TRBV7-9 and TRBJ2-2, is DTGVSQNPRHKITKRGQNVTFRCDPISEHNRLYWYRQTLGQGPEFLTYFQNEAQLEKSRLLSDRFSAERPKGSFSTLEIQRTEQGDSAMYLCASSRLIGITGELFFGEGSRLTVL.

This clonotype was counted many times. The V gene is TRBV5-1, the J gene TRBJ2-5; D remains ambiguous. The CDR3 has 14 amino acids. With 4 bases removed from V and 5 bases from J, the gap between germline ends came to 15 bases. Germline V gene data show CDR1 as SGHRS and CDR2 as YFSETQ. In DNA, the CDR3 is TGCGCCAGCAGCAACACGGTCGTCGGCGAGACCCAGTACTTC. Amino acid sequence: CASSNTVVGETQYF.

The chain joins TRBV11-3 to TRBJ2-1; possibly TRBD2 for D (5 bases). The CDR3 length is 14 residues. Trimming took off 0 bases at V and 7 bases at J, with 10 bases between the two ends. Germline values: CDR1 SGHNT, CDR2 YENEEA. CDR3: CASSLDRPGNEQFF. The CDR3 DNA reads TGTGCCAGCAGCTTAGATCGTCCGGGAAATGAGCAGTTCTTC.

V and J are TRBV27 and TRBJ2-1; either TRBD1 or TRBD2 may supply D (5 bases each). From germline, CDR1 is MNHEY and CDR2 SMNVEV (reference sequence). V was cut by 6 bases and J by 6 bases, with 15 bases left in between. The CDR3 consists of 14 residues. The CDR3 spells CASSPGTRGNEQFF. The DNA of the CDR3 is TGTGCCAGCAGCCCCGGGACGAGGGGCAATGAGCAGTTCTTC.

This clonotype was seen repeatedly, ten times or more. The chain joins TRBV4-3 to TRBJ1-5; D is ambiguous. The CDR3 totals 13 residues. V was shortened by 0 bases and J by 5 bases, with 5 bases between the two germline ends. Germline V gives CDR1 LGHNA, CDR2 YSLEER. CDR3 sequence (DNA): TGCGCCAGCAGCCAAGATACCGATCAGCCCCAGCATTTT. It is translated as CASSQDTDQPQHF.

This clonotype occurred a few times. The chain carries TRBV5-6 and TRBJ1-1; D ambiguous. This CDR3 is built from 15 residues. Trimming cost V 1 base and J 11 bases, with 21 bases left between them. Germline V lookup: CDR1 SGHDT, CDR2 YYEEEE. The CDR3 DNA reads TGTGCCAGCAGCTTGACAGACCGGATAGGGCTGAAGGCTTTCTTT. Protein product: CASSLTDRIGLKAFF.

This clonotype was found a few times. The V call is TRBV7-2, the J call TRBJ2-5; D perhaps matches TRBD1 (5 bases). V gave up 4 bases and J gave up 5 bases, with 11 bases separating them. The germline gives CDR1 SGHTA, CDR2 FQGNSA. This CDR3 contains 13 residues. CDR3 protein: CASSYDSEETQYF. CDR3 nucleotides: TGTGCCAGCAGCTATGACAGCGAGGAGACCCAGTACTTC.

The rearrangement uses TRBV4-2 and TRBJ2-7, with 8 bases matching TRBD1. CDR1 and CDR2 (germline): LGHNA, YNFKEQ. V trimming: 0 bases; J trimming: 2 bases; junction bases outside the gene matches: 6. This CDR3 has 16 residues. DNA of the CDR3: TGTGCCAGCAGCCAAGATACCGGGACAGGCGCCTACGAGCAGTACGTC. Protein: CASSQDTGTGAYEQYV.

The rearrangement links TRBV29-1 to TRBJ2-2; a possible D gene is TRBD1 (6 bases). CDR3 length: 13 residues. Germline loops: CDR1 SQVTM, CDR2 ANQGSEA. Trimming stripped 5 bases from V and 4 bases from J, with 11 bases between. The CDR3 here is CSVWGPTTGELFF. CDR3 bases: TGCAGCGTTTGGGGGCCAACCACCGGGGAGCTGTTTTTT.

This rearrangement joins TRBV18 to TRBJ1-5, with D tentatively TRBD1 (6 bases). Germline lookup yields CDR1 KGHSH and CDR2 LQKENI. This CDR3 has 15 amino acids. V shed 2 bases and J shed 6 bases, with 14 bases lying between them. The CDR3 DNA follows: TGTGCCAGCTCACCATTACAGGGACAAGGTCAGCCCCAGCATTTT. It translates to CASSPLQGQGQPQHF.

This clonotype appeared a few times. This sequence joins TRBV19 and TRBJ2-6; D remains ambiguous. Germline V gene sequence: CDR1 LNHDA, CDR2 SQIVND (reference sequence). The CDR3 runs to 14 residues. Trimming removed 5 bases at V and 4 bases at J, with 9 bases between. Here the CDR3 DNA reads TGTGCCAGTAGTTGGTTGGCAGGGGCCAACGTCCTGACTTTC. Protein: CASSWLAGANVLTF.

This clonotype appeared many times. CDR3 protein: CASSQERGVWDRGLETQYF. As DNA, the CDR3 is TGCGCCAGCAGCCAAGAAAGGGGTGTGTGGGACAGGGGTTTAGAGACCCAGTACTTC. The chain links TRBV4-3 to TRBJ2-5; 10 bases are a match to TRBD1. CDR3 length: 19 amino acids. Trimming took 0 bases from V and 4 from J; bases not matched to a gene: 14. Looked up from germline, CDR1 is LGHNA and CDR2 is YSLEER.

This clonotype was recorded at least ten times. The chain has TRBV7-9 and TRBJ1-1, with TRBD1 as a possible D gene (6 bases). CDR1 and CDR2 (germline): SEHNR, FQNEAQ (reference sequence). V lost 3 bases and J lost 1, with 9 bases in between. The CDR3 covers 14 residues. The CDR3 nucleotides are TGTGCCAGCAGCTTCTCCAGGGGGAACACTGAAGCTTTCTTT. Encoded protein: CASSFSRGNTEAFF.

V is TRBV7-9 and J is TRBJ1-1, with 9 bases lining up with TRBD1. The CDR3 loop spans 14 amino acids. The V gene's germline CDR1 is SEHNR and CDR2 FQNEAQ (reference sequence). Unmatched junction bases numbered 5, after V lost 6 bases and J lost 3 bases. DNA of the CDR3: TGTGCCAGCAGAACGACAGGGGGTTACACTGAAGCTTTCTTT. This gives the protein CASRTTGGYTEAFF.

This clonotype was counted only a few times. The chain links TRBV2 to TRBJ2-3; tentative D call: TRBD2 (6 bases). Germline V lookup: CDR1 SNHLY, CDR2 FYNNEI. The V end was cut by 11 bases, the J end by 1 base, with 13 bases between. The CDR3 loop spans 13 amino acids. CDR3 sequence: CALERVGTDTQYF. The DNA of the CDR3 is TGTGCCTTGGAGCGGGTGGGCACAGATACGCAGTATTTT.

A few counts support this clonotype. The chain uses TRBV4-2 and TRBJ1-4; a weak D match, TRBD1 (5 bases). Germline V gives CDR1 LGHNA, CDR2 YNFKEQ. This CDR3 contains 16 residues. V was cut by 4 bases and J by 4 bases, with 16 bases left in between. The CDR3 loop is CASSPHLRGGNEKLFF. DNA of the CDR3: TGTGCCAGCAGCCCCCACCTAAGGGGCGGTAATGAAAAACTGTTTTTT.

The chain recombines TRBV7-2 with TRBJ2-1; 12 bases map to TRBD2. Losses at the gene ends were 5 bases for V and 7 bases for J; bases not matched to a gene: 6. There are 15 residues in the CDR3. Germline-derived CDR1 and CDR2 are SGHTA and FQGNSA. The DNA of the CDR3 is TGTGCCAGCAGCGCGCTAGCGGGGGGGCCGAATGAGCAGTTCTTC. Its protein is CASSALAGGPNEQFF.

This clonotype has only a few counts. The chain carries TRBV4-2 and TRBJ2-7; D ambiguous. V lost 2 bases and J 4 bases, leaving 15 bases between the germline ends. This CDR3 comprises 15 residues. CDR1 is LGHNA and CDR2 is YNFKEQ in the germline V gene. The CDR3 nucleotides are TGTGCCAGCAGCCAACCTGGAACGCCTGTGTACGAGCAGTACTTC. Amino acid sequence: CASSQPGTPVYEQYF.

This clonotype turned up a few times. The chain carries TRBV27 and TRBJ2-2; D is possibly TRBD2 (5 bases). V gave up 3 bases and J gave up 0 bases, with 8 bases separating them. The germline V gene has CDR1 MNHEY and CDR2 SMNVEV (reference sequence). CDR3 length: 15 residues. CDR3: CASSFGRANTGELFF. CDR3 DNA sequence: TGTGCCAGCAGTTTCGGGCGGGCGAACACCGGGGAGCTGTTTTTT.